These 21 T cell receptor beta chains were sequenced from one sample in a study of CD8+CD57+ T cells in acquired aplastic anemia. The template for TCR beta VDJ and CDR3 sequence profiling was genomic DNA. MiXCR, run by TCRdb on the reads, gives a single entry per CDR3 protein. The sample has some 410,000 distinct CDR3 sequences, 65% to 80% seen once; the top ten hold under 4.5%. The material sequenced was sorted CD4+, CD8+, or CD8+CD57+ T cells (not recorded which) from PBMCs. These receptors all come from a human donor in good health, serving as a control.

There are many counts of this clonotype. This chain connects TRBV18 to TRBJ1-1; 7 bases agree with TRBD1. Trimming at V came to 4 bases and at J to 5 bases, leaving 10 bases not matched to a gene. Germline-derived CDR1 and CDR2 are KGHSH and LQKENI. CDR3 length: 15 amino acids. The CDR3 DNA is TGTGCCAGCTCACGAGAACAGGGGATGCTGACTGAAGCTTTCTTT. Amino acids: CASSREQGMLTEAFF.

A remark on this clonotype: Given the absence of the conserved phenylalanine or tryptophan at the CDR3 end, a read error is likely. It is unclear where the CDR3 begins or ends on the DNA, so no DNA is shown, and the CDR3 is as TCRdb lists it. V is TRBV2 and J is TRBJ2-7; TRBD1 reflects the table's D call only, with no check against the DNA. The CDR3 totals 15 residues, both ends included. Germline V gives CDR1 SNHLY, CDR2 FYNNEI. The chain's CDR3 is CASSNETGQTQYLWP.

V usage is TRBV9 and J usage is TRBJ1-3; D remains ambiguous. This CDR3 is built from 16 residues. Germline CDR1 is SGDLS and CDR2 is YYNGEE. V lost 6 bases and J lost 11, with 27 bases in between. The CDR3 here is CASKSGVADTQYSIYF. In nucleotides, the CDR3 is TGTGCCAGCAAGTCTGGGGTCGCAGATACGCAGTATTCCATATATTTT.

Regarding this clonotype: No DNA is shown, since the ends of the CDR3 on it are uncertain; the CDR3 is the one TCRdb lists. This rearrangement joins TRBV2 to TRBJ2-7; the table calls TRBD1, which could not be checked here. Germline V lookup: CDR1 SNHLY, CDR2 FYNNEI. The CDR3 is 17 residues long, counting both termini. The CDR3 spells CASSQQGTDQPQHFGDF.

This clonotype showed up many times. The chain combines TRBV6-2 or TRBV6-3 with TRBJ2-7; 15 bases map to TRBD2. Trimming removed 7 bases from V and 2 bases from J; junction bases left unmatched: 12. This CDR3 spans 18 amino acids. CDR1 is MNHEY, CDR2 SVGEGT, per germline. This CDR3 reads CASTSWGLAGGLTYEQYF. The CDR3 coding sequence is TGTGCCAGCACCTCATGGGGACTAGCGGGGGGACTAACCTACGAGCAGTACTTC.

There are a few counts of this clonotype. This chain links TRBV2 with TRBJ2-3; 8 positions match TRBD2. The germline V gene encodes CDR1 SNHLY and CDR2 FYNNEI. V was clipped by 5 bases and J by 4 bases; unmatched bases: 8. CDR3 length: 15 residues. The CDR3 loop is CASSPSGLAADTQYF. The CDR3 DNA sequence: TGTGCCAGCAGTCCTTCTGGACTAGCCGCAGATACGCAGTATTTT. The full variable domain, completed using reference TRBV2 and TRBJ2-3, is EPEVTQTPSHQVTQMGQEVILRCVPISNHLYFYWYRQILGQKVEFLVSFYNNEISEKSEIFDDQFSVERPDGSNFTLKIRSTKLEDSAMYFCASSPSGLAADTQYFGPGTRLTVL.

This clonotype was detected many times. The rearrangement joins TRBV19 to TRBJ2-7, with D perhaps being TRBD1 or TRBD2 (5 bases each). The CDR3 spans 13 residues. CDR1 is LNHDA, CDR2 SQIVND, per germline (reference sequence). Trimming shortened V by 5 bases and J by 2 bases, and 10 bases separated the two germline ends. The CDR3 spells CASSRDPTYEQYF. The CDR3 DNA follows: TGTGCCAGTAGTCGGGACCCTACCTACGAGCAGTACTTC.

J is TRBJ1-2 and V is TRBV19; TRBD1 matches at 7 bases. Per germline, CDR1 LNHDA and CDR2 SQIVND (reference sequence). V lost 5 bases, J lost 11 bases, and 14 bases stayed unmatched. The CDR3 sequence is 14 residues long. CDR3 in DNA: TGTGCCAGTAGTTTCCGCGGGACAGTCGACGAGTACACCTTC. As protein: CASSFRGTVDEYTF.

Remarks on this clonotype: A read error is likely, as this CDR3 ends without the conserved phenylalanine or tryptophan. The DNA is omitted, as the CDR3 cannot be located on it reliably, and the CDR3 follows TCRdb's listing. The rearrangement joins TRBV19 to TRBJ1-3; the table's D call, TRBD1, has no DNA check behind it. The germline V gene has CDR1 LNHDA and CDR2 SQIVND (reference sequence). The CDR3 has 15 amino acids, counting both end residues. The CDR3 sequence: CASRSGTGAYEQYFV.

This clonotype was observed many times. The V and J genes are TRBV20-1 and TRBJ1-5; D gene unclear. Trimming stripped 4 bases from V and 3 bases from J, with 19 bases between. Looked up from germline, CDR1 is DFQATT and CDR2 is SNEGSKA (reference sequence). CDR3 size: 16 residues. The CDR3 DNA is TGCAGTGCTACTACCCCGGGTCCTAACAACAATCAGCCCCAGCATTTT. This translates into CSATTPGPNNNQPQHF.

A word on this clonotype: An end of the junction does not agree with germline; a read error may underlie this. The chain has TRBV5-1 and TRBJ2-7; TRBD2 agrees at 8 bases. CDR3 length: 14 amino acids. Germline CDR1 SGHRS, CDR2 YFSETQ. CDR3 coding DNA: TGCGCCAGCGTCGGGGCGGGGGGCGACGGCGAGCAGTGCTTC. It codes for CASVGAGGDGEQCF.

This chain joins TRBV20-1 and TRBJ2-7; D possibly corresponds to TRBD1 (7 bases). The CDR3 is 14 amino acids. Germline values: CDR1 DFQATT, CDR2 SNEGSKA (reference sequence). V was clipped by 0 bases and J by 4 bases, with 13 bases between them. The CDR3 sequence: CSAREQTGRYEQYF. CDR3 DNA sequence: TGCAGTGCTAGAGAACAGACAGGGAGGTACGAGCAGTACTTC.

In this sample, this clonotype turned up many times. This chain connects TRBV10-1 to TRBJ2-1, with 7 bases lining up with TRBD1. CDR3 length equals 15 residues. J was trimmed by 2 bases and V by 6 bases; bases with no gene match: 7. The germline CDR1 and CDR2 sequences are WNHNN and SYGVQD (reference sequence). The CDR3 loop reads CASRTGTATYNEQFF. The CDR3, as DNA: TGCGCCAGCAGGACCGGGACAGCCACCTACAATGAGCAGTTCTTC.

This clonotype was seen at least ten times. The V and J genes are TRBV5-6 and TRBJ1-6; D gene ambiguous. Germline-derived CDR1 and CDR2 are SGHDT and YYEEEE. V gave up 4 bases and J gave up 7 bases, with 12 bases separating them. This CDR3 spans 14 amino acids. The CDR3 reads CASSAAQSNSPLHF. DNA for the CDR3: TGTGCCAGCAGCGCTGCACAGTCGAATTCACCCCTCCACTTT.

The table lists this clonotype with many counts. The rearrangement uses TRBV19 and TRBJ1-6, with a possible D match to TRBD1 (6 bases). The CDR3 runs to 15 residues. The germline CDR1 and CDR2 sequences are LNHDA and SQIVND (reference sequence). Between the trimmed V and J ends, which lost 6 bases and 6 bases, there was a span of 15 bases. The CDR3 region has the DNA TGTGCCAGTAGAACAAACAGGGATGCTAATTCACCCCTCCACTTT. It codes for CASRTNRDANSPLHF. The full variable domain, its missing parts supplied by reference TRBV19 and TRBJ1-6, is DGGITQSPKYLFRKEGQNVTLSCEQNLNHDAMYWYRQDPGQGLRLIYYSQIVNDFQKGDIAEGYSVSREKKESFPLTVTSAQKNPTAFYLCASRTNRDANSPLHFGNGTRLTVT.

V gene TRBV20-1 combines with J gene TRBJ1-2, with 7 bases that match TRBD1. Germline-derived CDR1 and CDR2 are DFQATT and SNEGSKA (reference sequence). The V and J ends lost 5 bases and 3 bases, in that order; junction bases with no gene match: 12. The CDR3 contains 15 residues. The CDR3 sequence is CSARQGSNTDYGYTF. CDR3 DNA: TGCAGTGCTCGACAGGGCTCGAACACTGACTATGGCTACACCTTC.

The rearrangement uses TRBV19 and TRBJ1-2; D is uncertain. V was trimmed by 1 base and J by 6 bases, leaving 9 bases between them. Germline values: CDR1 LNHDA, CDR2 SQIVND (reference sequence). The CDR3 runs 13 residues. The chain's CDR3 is CASSIVGTHGYTF. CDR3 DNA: TGTGCCAGTAGTATAGTCGGCACCCATGGCTACACCTTC.

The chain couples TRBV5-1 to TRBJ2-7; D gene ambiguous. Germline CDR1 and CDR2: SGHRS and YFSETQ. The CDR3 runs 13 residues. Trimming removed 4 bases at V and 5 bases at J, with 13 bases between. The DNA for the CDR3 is TGCGCCAGCAGCCCCCTTGGAGACCACGAGCAGTACTTC. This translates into CASSPLGDHEQYF.

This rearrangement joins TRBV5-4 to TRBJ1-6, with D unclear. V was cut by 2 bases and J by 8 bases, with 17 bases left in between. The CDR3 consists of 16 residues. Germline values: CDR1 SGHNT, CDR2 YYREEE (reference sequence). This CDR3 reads CASSLSTSLRDSPLHF. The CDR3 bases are TGTGCCAGCAGCTTAAGCACATCCCTGAGGGATTCACCCCTCCACTTT.

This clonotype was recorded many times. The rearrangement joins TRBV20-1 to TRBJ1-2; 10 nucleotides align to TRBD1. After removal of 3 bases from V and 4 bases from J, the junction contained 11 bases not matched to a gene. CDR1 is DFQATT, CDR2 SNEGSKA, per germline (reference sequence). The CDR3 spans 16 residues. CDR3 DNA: TGCAGTGCTAGTGACAGGGGGCGCGGGGTAGGCTATGGCTACACCTTC. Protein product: CSASDRGRGVGYGYTF.

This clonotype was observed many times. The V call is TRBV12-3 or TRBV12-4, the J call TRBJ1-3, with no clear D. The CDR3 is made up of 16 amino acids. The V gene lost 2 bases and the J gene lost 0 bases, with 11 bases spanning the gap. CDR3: CASSLLGISSGNTIYF. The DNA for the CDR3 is TGTGCCAGCAGTTTATTAGGGATAAGCTCTGGAAACACCATATATTTT.